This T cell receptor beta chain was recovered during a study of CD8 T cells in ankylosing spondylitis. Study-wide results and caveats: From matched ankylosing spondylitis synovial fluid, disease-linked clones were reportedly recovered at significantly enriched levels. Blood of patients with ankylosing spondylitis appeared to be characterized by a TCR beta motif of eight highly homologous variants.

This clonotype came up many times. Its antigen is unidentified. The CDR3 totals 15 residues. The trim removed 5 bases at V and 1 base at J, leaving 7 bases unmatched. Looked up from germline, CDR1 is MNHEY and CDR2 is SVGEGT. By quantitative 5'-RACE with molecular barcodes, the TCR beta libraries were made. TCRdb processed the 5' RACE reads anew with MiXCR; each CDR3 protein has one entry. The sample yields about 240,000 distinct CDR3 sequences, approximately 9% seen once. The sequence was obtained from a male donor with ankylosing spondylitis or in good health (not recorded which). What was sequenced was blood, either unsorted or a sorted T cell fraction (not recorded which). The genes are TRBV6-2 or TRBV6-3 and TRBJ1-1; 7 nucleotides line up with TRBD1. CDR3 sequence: CASSLQGWKNTEAFF. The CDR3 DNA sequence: TGTGCCAGCAGTCTACAGGGGTGGAAGAACACTGAAGCTTTCTTT.